This TCR beta chain derives from a study of cytomegalovirus exposure and HLA in healthy donors. This table comes from immunoSEQ multiplex PCR, and its TCRdb copy is limited to in-frame clones, with some not included. The data contain roughly 100,000 clones, more than 85% of them singletons. Trimming took off 0 bases at V and 4 bases at J, with 16 bases between the two ends. From germline, CDR1 is SGHKS and CDR2 YYEKEE (reference sequence). The length of the CDR3 is 16 residues. The sequencing input was PBMCs. This chain links TRBV5-5 with TRBJ1-2; perhaps TRBD1 as D (5 bases). The sequence derives from a woman aged 18-29 years in good health and CMV-seropositive. CDR3 sequence reads: CASSLAGGEVLYGYTF. As DNA, the CDR3 is TGTGCCAGCAGCTTGGCCGGGGGGGAAGTGCTCTATGGCTACACCTTC.